The 18 T cell receptor beta chains in this list originate from one sample, sequenced in a study of Graves' ophthalmopathy and Graves' hyperthyroidism. TCR beta CDR3 amplification used RNA transcripts. The authors performed first-round RT-PCR with HTBI primers and then a second-round multiplex PCR. TCRdb analysed the multiplex PCR reads with MiXCR anew, one entry per CDR3 protein. The sample consists of 300,000 to 400,000 distinct CDR3 sequences, 15% to 20% of them appearing once. Sequenced input: peripheral blood. The receptors come from an adult man with Graves' ophthalmopathy.

This clonotype came up many times. This chain links TRBV11-2 with TRBJ1-2, with 9 bases lining up with TRBD1. CDR1 is SGHAT, CDR2 FQNNGV, per germline. This CDR3 has 12 amino acids. Germline trimming cut 5 bases from V and 8 bases from J; bases unmatched to any gene: 3. Here the CDR3 reads CASSVTGGGYTF. The CDR3 nucleotides read TGTGCCAGCAGCGTCACAGGGGGCGGCTACACCTTC.

This clonotype has only one observation. The chain is built from TRBV12-3 or TRBV12-4 and TRBJ1-1, with D hard to call. V shed 5 bases and J shed 0 bases, with 7 bases lying between them. The CDR3 runs to 13 residues. The CDR3 loop reads CASSRDLNTEAFF. CDR3 nucleotide sequence: TGTGCCAGCAGTCGAGACTTGAACACTGAAGCTTTCTTT.

This clonotype was recorded at least ten times. This sequence joins TRBV7-9 and TRBJ2-7, with 10 bases aligning to TRBD1. The length of the CDR3 is 15 residues. Trimming cost V 4 bases and J 3 bases; bases outside gene matches: 6. Germline V gives CDR1 SEHNR, CDR2 FQNEAQ (reference sequence). CDR3 in DNA: TGTGCCAGCAGCTCCCGCTGGACAGGGGGCTACGAGCAGTACTTC. It encodes CASSSRWTGGYEQYF.

This clonotype was detected ten times or more. This chain links TRBV12-3 or TRBV12-4 with TRBJ2-7, with D possibly being TRBD1 or TRBD2 (5 bases each). V was trimmed by 3 bases and J by 7 bases, leaving 19 bases between them. This CDR3 spans 15 amino acids. CDR3 protein: CASSFSGGRRLEQYF. Here the CDR3 DNA reads TGTGCCAGCAGTTTCTCTGGGGGTCGGCGATTAGAGCAGTACTTC.

In its sample, this clonotype was seen many times. The genes are TRBV2 and TRBJ1-6; D not resolved. This CDR3 comprises 15 residues. The germline CDR1 and CDR2 sequences are SNHLY and FYNNEI. Trimming took 1 base from V and 7 from J, leaving 11 bases between them. The CDR3 sequence: CASSEDFASNSPLHF. CDR3 bases: TGTGCCAGCAGTGAAGATTTTGCCTCCAATTCACCCCTCCACTTT.

In this sample, this clonotype turned up many times. The CDR3 DNA reads TGCGCCAGCAGCTGGCCGGGGGTTACCTACGAGCAGTACTTC. Protein sequence: CASSWPGVTYEQYF. This rearrangement joins TRBV5-1 to TRBJ2-7; possibly TRBD2 for D (6 bases). V was trimmed by 3 bases and J by 2 bases, leaving 12 bases between them. The germline V gene has CDR1 SGHRS and CDR2 YFSETQ. The length of the CDR3 is 14 residues.

The table lists this clonotype with many counts. The chain has TRBV2 and TRBJ2-2; D ambiguous. The V end was cut by 3 bases, the J end by 2 bases, with 4 bases between. The CDR3 contains 13 residues. The germline CDR1 and CDR2 sequences are SNHLY and FYNNEI. CDR3 region: CASSDANTGELFF. The CDR3 DNA sequence: TGTGCCAGCAGTGACGCAAACACCGGGGAGCTGTTTTTT.

This clonotype appeared many times. The V gene is TRBV12-5, the J gene TRBJ1-1, with D unresolved. The CDR3 loop spans 14 amino acids. Germline V gives CDR1 LGHNT, CDR2 FRNRAP. Between the trimmed V and J ends, which lost 4 bases and 4 bases, there was a span of 13 bases. CDR3 in amino acids: CASGSAATITEAFF. The CDR3, as DNA: TGTGCTAGTGGTTCCGCAGCGACAATCACTGAAGCTTTCTTT.

This clonotype has a handful of counts. The J gene is TRBJ2-7, the V gene TRBV30, with D possibly called TRBD1 or TRBD2 (6 bases each). The ends were cut back, 3 bases at V and 2 bases at J, with 11 bases in the middle. This CDR3 is built from 13 residues. Germline V gene lookup returns CDR1 GTSNPN and CDR2 SVGIG (reference sequence). The CDR3 DNA reads TGTGCCTGGAGGGGAAGGGGGGCCTACGAGCAGTACTTC. It translates to CAWRGRGAYEQYF.

This chain connects TRBV6-1 to TRBJ2-7, with TRBD2 matching over 11 bases. Trimming at V came to 6 bases and at J to 1 base, leaving 5 bases not matched to a gene. Germline V gives CDR1 MNHNS, CDR2 SASEGT. This CDR3 spans 15 amino acids. DNA of the CDR3: TGTGCCAGCAGGCGGACTAGCGGGCCATCCTACGAGCAGTACTTC. This sequence encodes CASRRTSGPSYEQYF.

V gene TRBV6-2 or TRBV6-3 combines with J gene TRBJ1-1; D might be TRBD1 (5 bases). From germline, CDR1 is MNHEY and CDR2 SVGEGT. Trimming cost V 2 bases and J 5 bases, with 12 bases left between them. The CDR3 consists of 14 residues. The CDR3, as DNA: TGTGCCAGCAGTTACGGGTCAGGGCCAACTGAAGCTTTCTTT. This sequence encodes CASSYGSGPTEAFF.

The J gene is TRBJ1-6, the V gene TRBV27; 7 positions match TRBD1. The CDR3 totals 14 residues. The J segment lost 7 bases and the V segment lost 8 bases, leaving 8 bases of the junction unmatched. Germline V gene data show CDR1 as MNHEY and CDR2 as SMNVEV (reference sequence). CDR3 loop: CASRGGMENSPLHF. As DNA, the CDR3 is TGTGCCAGCCGAGGGGGCATGGAAAATTCACCCCTCCACTTT.

This clonotype was seen ten or more times. This rearrangement joins TRBV28 to TRBJ1-5; 7 bases fit TRBD1. The CDR3 is 16 amino acids. V shed 5 bases, J shed 4 bases, and the junction held 11 bases outside the gene matches. Germline V lookup: CDR1 MDHEN, CDR2 SYDVKM. The CDR3 loop reads CASSPFGTVHNQPQHF. The CDR3 nucleotides are TGTGCCAGCAGTCCGTTTGGGACAGTACATAATCAGCCCCAGCATTTT.

This clonotype came up many times. V is TRBV5-1 and J is TRBJ1-6, with TRBD1 matching over 12 bases. The trim removed 4 bases at V and 9 bases at J, leaving 11 bases unmatched. This CDR3 has 17 amino acids. The germline gives CDR1 SGHRS, CDR2 YFSETQ. The CDR3 DNA reads as TGCGCCAGCAGCAAACAGGGCCCGGGACAGGGGGCTTCACCCCTCCACTTT. It translates to CASSKQGPGQGASPLHF.

This clonotype was recorded at least ten times. The chain uses TRBV4-2 and TRBJ2-5; no reliable D call. CDR1 is LGHNA, CDR2 YNFKEQ, per germline. Trimming cost V 0 bases and J 5 bases, with 7 bases left between them. CDR3 size: 13 residues. The DNA of the CDR3 is TGTGCCAGCAGCCAAGATCTCTCCGAGACCCAGTACTTC. It codes for CASSQDLSETQYF.

V and J are TRBV19 and TRBJ2-5; the D gene is possibly TRBD2 (6 bases). CDR3 size: 14 residues. Trimming cost V 3 bases and J 1 base, with 9 bases left between them. CDR1 LNHDA and CDR2 SQIVND come from the germline V gene (reference sequence). Here the CDR3 DNA reads TGTGCCAGTAGTATGGTCGGGGGCCAAGAGACCCAGTACTTC. Its protein is CASSMVGGQETQYF.

This clonotype was recorded many times. J is TRBJ1-5 and V is TRBV20-1; 9 positions agree with TRBD1. This CDR3 is 15 amino acids long. The germline CDR1 and CDR2 sequences are DFQATT and SNEGSKA (reference sequence). With 5 bases clipped from V and 5 bases from J, the junction kept 10 bases outside the gene matches. The CDR3, as DNA: TGCAGTGCTTGCCCGGACAGGGGCCTCTATCAGCCCCAGCATTTT. Residues: CSACPDRGLYQPQHF.

This clonotype was observed at least ten times. The chain combines TRBV28 with TRBJ1-2, with TRBD1 identical over 8 bases. V dropped 6 bases and J dropped 5; count of bases not matched to a gene: 5. The CDR3 covers 13 residues. Per the germline V gene, CDR1 is MDHEN and CDR2 is SYDVKM. Here the CDR3 reads CASSDRGRYGYTF. The CDR3 nucleotides are TGTGCCAGCAGCGACAGGGGCCGGTATGGCTACACCTTC.